The sequence of this T cell receptor beta chain was determined in a study of control samples from healthy donors and cancer patients. The germline V gene has CDR1 SGHAT and CDR2 FQNNGV. This CDR3 is 13 amino acids long. Trimming removed 2 bases from V and 0 bases from J, with 4 bases in between. Sequenced by immunoSEQ multiplex PCR; TCRdb stores in-frame clones only, minus some. The profile covers 150,000 or so clones, with roughly 94% appearing a single time and 14% taken by the ten largest. The sequence derives from a man aged 60 to 75 with colorectal cancer. The J gene is TRBJ1-1, the V gene TRBV11-2; no reliable D call. Source material: PBMCs. The CDR3 DNA sequence: TGTGCCAGCAGCTTAATCCTGAACACTGAAGCTTTCTTT. It encodes CASSLILNTEAFF.